The clone carrying this T cell receptor beta chain was recorded many times. The data are from a study of identical twins. Trimming cost V 4 bases and J 4 bases, with 5 bases left between them. The CDR3 runs 11 residues. In germline, CDR1 is SQVTM, CDR2 ANQGSEA. In TCRdb, the 5' RACE reads were re-called with MiXCR into one record per CDR3 protein. This sample has hundreds of thousands of distinct CDR3 sequences, with around an eighth found just once. These data also formed part of another study, on yellow fever vaccine responses in identical twins.

The J gene is TRBJ2-1, the V gene TRBV29-1; D is unresolved. The material sequenced was CD8+ T cells sorted from blood. The receptor was derived from a woman in her late teens or twenties in good health. This chain's CDR3 is CSVVIYNEQFF. The CDR3 region has the DNA TGCAGCGTTGTCATTTACAATGAGCAGTTCTTC.